The clone carrying this T cell receptor beta chain was seen repeatedly, ten times or more. Its antigen is as yet unknown. The data were taken from a study of human T cells and chemical hapten exposure. Study overall: Donors were sensitized with 2% DPC on the upper inner arm. Study-wide points: The count of PT1 expanded TCRs correlated positively with patch test score. TCRs above 1 in 1000 frequency did not change with DPC sensitization. Expanded TCRs were compared with controls, and the expanded TCRs formed significantly more large CDR3 similarity clusters.

Described time point: pre-sensitization, week 0. The sample's treatment: therapeutic diphenylcyclopropenone sensitization with weekly scalp DPC. TCRdb re-called the RACE reads through MiXCR, storing one row per CDR3 protein. The data contain about 350,000 distinct CDR3 sequences, approximately 5% of them singletons. Germline V gene lookup returns CDR1 LGHDT and CDR2 YNNKEL (reference sequence). V lost 3 bases and J lost 0, with 3 bases in between. This CDR3 is 13 amino acids long. The J gene is TRBJ1-5, the V gene TRBV3-1; the D is unclear. The receptor was derived from a woman between 18 and 29 years old with alopecia areata. Some clones in this sample may be carry-over from other donors' samples. Sequencing used whole blood, obtained in connection with sensitization to the hapten diphenylcyclopropenone (DPC). The CDR3 loop reads CASSQYSNQPQHF. DNA for the CDR3: TGTGCCAGCAGCCAGTATAGCAATCAGCCCCAGCATTTT.